This TCR beta chain emerged from a study of T cells after yellow fever vaccination. Study observations and caveats: Clonotype sharing between CD4 and CD8 compartments was small. Repertoires sorted by FACS could include abundant clonotypes that are contaminants from the bulk population.

In making TCR cDNA, 5'RACE template switching added a universal primer site and UMIs to it. MiXCR, run by TCRdb on the 5' RACE reads, gives a single entry per CDR3 protein. The table includes under 350,000 distinct CDR3 sequences, 4.1% detected once. This clonotype came up many times. What it binds is not known. The CDR3 is 15 residues long. The V gene's germline CDR1 is MNHEY and CDR2 SVGAGI. Trimming at V came to 2 bases and at J to 5 bases, leaving 7 bases not matched to a gene. The sequence came from a man aged 18 to 30 who received the YFV17D yellow fever vaccine. The chain combines TRBV6-5 with TRBJ2-5, with TRBD2 identical over 8 bases. Sequenced here: PBMCs, sampled 5 days after the yellow fever booster vaccination. CDR3 bases: TGTGCCAGCAGTTACCTCGGTAGCGGGGTGGAGACCCAGTACTTC. Encoded protein: CASSYLGSGVETQYF.